What follows describes a single TCR beta chain. Its antigen is not known. The PCR ran on 60 Vbeta and 13 Jbeta primers. TCRdb's copy holds only in-frame clones and misses some; the assay was immunoSEQ multiplex PCR. The table records under 200,000 clones, approximately 80% of them present only once. This sample is drawn from a study of cytomegalovirus exposure and HLA in healthy donors. Across the whole study: Caucasian-associated ancestry cluster membership applied to over 80% of around 400 genotyped donors. Study results and limitations: A later analysis showed HLA-associated TCR beta chains outstripping equally common others in clonal expansion. The study put 150 or so TCR beta chains on its list as cytomegalovirus-associated. A later analysis revealed that TCR association rates differed between HLA loci, peaking at DRB1 and bottoming out at HLA-C.

CDR1 and CDR2 from the germline V gene are SGHNT and YENEEA. This CDR3 has 14 residues. V was cut by 0 bases and J by 5 bases, with 11 bases left in between. The J gene is TRBJ2-7, the V gene TRBV11-3, with D perhaps TRBD2 (7 bases). The TCR sequence derives from a male donor in good health and CMV-seropositive. Material: PBMCs. In nucleotides, the CDR3 is TGTGCCAGCAGCTTAGAGGGGGGGGCGGACGAGCAGTACTTC. It is translated as CASSLEGGADEQYF. The whole variable domain, filled in from reference TRBV11-3 and TRBJ2-7, reads EAGVVQSPRYKIIEKKQPVAFWCNPISGHNTLYWYLQNLGQGPELLIRYENEEAVDDSQLPKDRFSAERLKGVDSTLKIQPAELGDSAVYLCASSLEGGADEQYFGPGTRLTVT.